This section outlines one T cell receptor (beta chain) sequence together with its context. Its antigen remains unknown. It was with 60 Vbeta and 13 Jbeta primers that the PCR ran. The method was immunoSEQ multiplex PCR; TCRdb's version includes in-frame clones alone and lacks a portion of them. Among roughly 200,000 clones listed, 80% were seen once. V was cut by 7 bases and J by 1 base, with 7 bases left in between. The CDR3 covers 11 residues. Germline CDR1 and CDR2: SQVTM and ANQGSEA. The data originate from a study of cytomegalovirus exposure and HLA in healthy donors. Findings of the study overall: The sole available immune exposure information was CMV serostatus. The likely explanation for a cluster of highly shared sequence variants was sequencing artifact.

This chain uses TRBV29-1 with TRBJ2-5; unclear D gene. This TCR came from a man aged 40-50 years in good health and CMV-seronegative. The sequencing input was PBMCs. The CDR3 spells CSAPRQETQYF. CDR3 coding DNA: TGCAGCGCCCCTCGCCAAGAGACCCAGTACTTC.